The 5 T cell receptor beta chains listed next were all sequenced from one sample in a study of OX40 agonist ivuxolimab in advanced cancers. The repertoire was sequenced with immunoSEQ multiplex PCR; TCRdb's copy has only in-frame clones and lacks some. Of over 50,000 clones in the sample, 80% to 90% were seen once. Sequencing was performed on CD4+ or CD8+ T cells sorted from blood, taken in a trial of the OX40 agonist ivuxolimab. These receptors came from an adult with an advanced solid tumor such as melanoma, head and neck, liver or kidney cancer.

The J gene is TRBJ1-2, the V gene TRBV7-2; the match to TRBD1 covers 9 bases. Germline V gene lookup returns CDR1 SGHTA and CDR2 FQGNSA. This CDR3 has 13 amino acids. V shed 11 bases, J shed 8 bases, and the junction held 12 bases outside the gene matches. CDR3 sequence (DNA): TGTGCCGCGACCCTCGGACAGGGGCTGGGCTACACCTTC. It is translated as CAATLGQGLGYTF. The full variable domain, completed using reference TRBV7-2 and TRBJ1-2, is GAGVSQSPSNKVTEKGKDVELRCDPISGHTALYWYRQSLGQGLEFLIYFQGNSAPDKSGLPSDRFSAERTGGSVSTLTIQRTQQEDSAVYLCAATLGQGLGYTFGSGTRLTVV.

The CDR3 coding sequence is TGTGCCAGCAGCTTGGGGATATCGATCTACAATGAGCAGTTCTTC. Translation: CASSLGISIYNEQFF. The chain uses TRBV5-4 and TRBJ2-1; D is undetermined. CDR3 length equals 15 residues. The ends were cut back, 0 bases at V and 3 bases at J, with 10 bases in the middle. CDR1 is SGHNT, CDR2 YYREEE, per germline (reference sequence).

V usage is TRBV6-5 and J usage is TRBJ1-5; the D gene is possibly TRBD1 (6 bases). The ends were cut back, 6 bases at V and 4 bases at J, with 13 bases in the middle. The CDR3 covers 14 residues. CDR1 is MNHEY, CDR2 SVGAGI, per germline. The CDR3 sequence: CASRTGSSNQPQHF. The CDR3 region has the DNA TGTGCCAGCAGGACAGGTTCTTCGAATCAGCCCCAGCATTTT.

The chain couples TRBV10-3 to TRBJ2-1; D is possibly TRBD1 (6 bases). From germline, CDR1 is ENHRY and CDR2 SYGVKD. Trimming pared 7 bases from V and 4 bases from J, leaving 8 bases between. The CDR3 length is 12 residues. The CDR3 sequence: CAIKGDYNEQFF. The CDR3 DNA reads as TGTGCCATCAAGGGGGATTACAATGAGCAGTTCTTC.

The chain employs TRBV6-5 and TRBJ2-1; 8 nucleotides line up with TRBD2. The CDR3 contains 15 residues. The germline V gene encodes CDR1 MNHEY and CDR2 SVGAGI. V was pared by 8 bases and J by 5 bases, with 11 bases of the junction left unmatched. DNA of the CDR3: TGTGCCAGCGCTCGGTCACTAGCGGATCACAATGAGCAGTTCTTC. Its translation is CASARSLADHNEQFF.